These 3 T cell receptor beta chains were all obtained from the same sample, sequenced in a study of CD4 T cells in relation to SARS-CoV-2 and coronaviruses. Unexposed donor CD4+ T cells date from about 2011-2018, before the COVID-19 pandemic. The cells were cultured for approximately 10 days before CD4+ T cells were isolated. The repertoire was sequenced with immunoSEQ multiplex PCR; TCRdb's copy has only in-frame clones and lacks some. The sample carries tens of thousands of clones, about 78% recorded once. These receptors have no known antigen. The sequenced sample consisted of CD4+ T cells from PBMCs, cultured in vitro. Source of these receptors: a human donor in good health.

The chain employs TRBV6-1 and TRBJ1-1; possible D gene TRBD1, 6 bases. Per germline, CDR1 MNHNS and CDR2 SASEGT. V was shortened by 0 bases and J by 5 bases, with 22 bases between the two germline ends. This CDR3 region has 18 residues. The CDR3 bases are TGTGCCAGCAGTGAAGCGCTCGGCGGGGGGCGCCGTGGGACTGAAGCTTTCTTT. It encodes CASSEALGGGRRGTEAFF.

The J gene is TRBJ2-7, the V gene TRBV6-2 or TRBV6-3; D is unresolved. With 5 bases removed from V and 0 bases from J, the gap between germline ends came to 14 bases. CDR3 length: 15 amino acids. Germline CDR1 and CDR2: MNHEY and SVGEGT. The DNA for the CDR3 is TGTGCCAGCAGTACACGGACCCCTCACTCCTACGAGCAGTACTTC. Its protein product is CASSTRTPHSYEQYF.

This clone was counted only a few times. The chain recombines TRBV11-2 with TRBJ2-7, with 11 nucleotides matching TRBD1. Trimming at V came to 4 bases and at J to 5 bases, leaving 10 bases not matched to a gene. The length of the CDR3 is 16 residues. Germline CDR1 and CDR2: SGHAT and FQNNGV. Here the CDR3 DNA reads TGTGCCAGCAGCTCGAGGGGGACAGGGGGTGCCAACGAGCAGTACTTC. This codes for CASSSRGTGGANEQYF. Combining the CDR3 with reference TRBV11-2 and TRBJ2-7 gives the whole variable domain EAGVAQSPRYKIIEKRQSVAFWCNPISGHATLYWYQQILGQGPKLLIQFQNNGVVDDSQLPKDRFSAERLKGVDSTLKIQPAKLEDSAVYLCASSSRGTGGANEQYFGPGTRLTVT.